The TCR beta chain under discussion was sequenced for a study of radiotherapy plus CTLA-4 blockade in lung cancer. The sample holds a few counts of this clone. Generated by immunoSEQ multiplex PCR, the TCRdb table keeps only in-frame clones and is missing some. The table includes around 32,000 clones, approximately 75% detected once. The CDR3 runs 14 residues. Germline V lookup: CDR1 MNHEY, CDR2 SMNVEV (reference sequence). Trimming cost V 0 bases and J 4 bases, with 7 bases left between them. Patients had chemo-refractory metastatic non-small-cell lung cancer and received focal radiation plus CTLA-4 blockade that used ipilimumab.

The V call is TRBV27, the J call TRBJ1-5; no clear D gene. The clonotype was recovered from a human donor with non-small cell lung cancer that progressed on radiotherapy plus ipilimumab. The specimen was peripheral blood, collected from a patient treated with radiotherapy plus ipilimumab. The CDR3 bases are TGTGCCAGCAGTTTATCGTCCGGGAATCAGCCCCAGCATTTT. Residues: CASSLSSGNQPQHF.